This T cell receptor (beta chain) was sequenced during a study of long-term antiretroviral therapy in people with HIV. Study-wide results and limits: Blood collection from about 2003 to 2018 possibly occurred under older ART regimens. The study found narrower CDR3 length ranges in HIV repertoires than in controls.

Runs used v3.0 of the immunoSEQ assay and were done at survey level. Data came from immunoSEQ multiplex PCR; TCRdb stores just in-frame clones and leaves some out. The table records more than 35,000 clones, approximately 86% of them present only once. A word on this clone: Its antigen is not known.

In germline, CDR1 is SGHAT, CDR2 FQNNGV. With V trimmed by 5 bases and J by 4 bases, 6 bases remained unmatched. The CDR3 loop spans 14 amino acids. Sequencing was performed on unsorted PBMCs, taken just before starting antiretroviral therapy. The TCR sequence derives from a woman aged 18-29 years with HIV. This sequence joins TRBV11-2 and TRBJ2-5; the match to TRBD1 covers 8 bases. The CDR3 bases are TGTGCCAGCAGCACCGGACAGGGTCGAGAGACCCAGTACTTC. Translating gives CASSTGQGRETQYF.